This TCR beta chain derives from a study of radiotherapy plus CTLA-4 blockade in lung cancer. Each patient with chemo-refractory metastatic non-small-cell lung cancer was treated with focal radiation plus CTLA-4 blockade using ipilimumab. About this clone itself: No antigen is known for it.

The CDR3 consists of 14 residues. The ends lost 5 bases at V and 2 bases at J; junction bases unmatched: 6. CDR1 and CDR2 (germline): MDHEN, SYDVKM. Libraries were prepared by immunoSEQ multiplex PCR; TCRdb keeps only in-frame clonotypes and omits some of them. The sample records about 120,000 clones, around 90% being singletons. Study-level findings and limits: Tumor-derived TCR clones expanded in blood after radiotherapy plus ipilimumab.

Sequencing used peripheral blood, obtained from a patient treated with radiotherapy plus ipilimumab. This sequence joins TRBV28 and TRBJ2-7, with 7 bases that match TRBD1. This TCR derives from a human donor with non-small cell lung cancer that progressed on radiotherapy plus ipilimumab. The CDR3 DNA sequence: TGTGCCAGCAGTCTCCGACAGGGTACCTACGAGCAGTACTTC. Translation: CASSLRQGTYEQYF.